This record looks at one T cell receptor (beta chain) sequence and its context. Its antigen is still unknown. The entry originates in a study of response to subunit inactivated influenza vaccine. Overall study findings and caveats: That few new T cells are recruited by each seasonal influenza vaccination was the authors' suggestion.

TCRdb re-called the RT-PCR reads with MiXCR, one entry per CDR3 protein. The table records 450,000 to 700,000 distinct CDR3 sequences, about 15% of them present only once. The CDR3 runs to 15 residues. With V trimmed by 4 bases and J by 6 bases, 5 bases remained unmatched. CDR1 is SEHNR, CDR2 FQNEAQ, per germline (reference sequence). The V and J genes are TRBV7-9 and TRBJ2-2; TRBD1 aligns across 10 bases. The sequences come from PBMCs from blood, collected less than 13 days after vaccination. The receptor was derived from a man aged 45-60 years who received an inactivated influenza vaccine. The CDR3 loop reads CASSSGTGAPGELFF. In DNA, the CDR3 is TGTGCCAGCAGCTCCGGGACAGGGGCTCCCGGGGAGCTGTTTTTT.